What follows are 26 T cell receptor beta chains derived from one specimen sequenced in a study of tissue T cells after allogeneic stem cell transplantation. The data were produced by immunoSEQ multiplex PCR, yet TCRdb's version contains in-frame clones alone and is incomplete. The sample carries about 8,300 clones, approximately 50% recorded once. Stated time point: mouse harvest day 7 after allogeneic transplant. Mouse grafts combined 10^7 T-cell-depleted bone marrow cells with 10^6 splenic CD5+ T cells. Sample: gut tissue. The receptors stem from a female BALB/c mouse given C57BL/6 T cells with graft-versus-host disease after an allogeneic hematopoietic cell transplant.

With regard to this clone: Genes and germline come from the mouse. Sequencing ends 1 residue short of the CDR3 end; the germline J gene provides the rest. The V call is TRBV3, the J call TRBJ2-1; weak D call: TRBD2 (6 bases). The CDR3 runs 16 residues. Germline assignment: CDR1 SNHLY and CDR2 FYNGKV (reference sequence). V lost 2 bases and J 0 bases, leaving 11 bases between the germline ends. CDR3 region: CASSLSLGNNYAEQFF. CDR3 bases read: TGTGCCAGCAGCTTAAGTCTGGGGAATAACTATGCTGAGCAGTTC.

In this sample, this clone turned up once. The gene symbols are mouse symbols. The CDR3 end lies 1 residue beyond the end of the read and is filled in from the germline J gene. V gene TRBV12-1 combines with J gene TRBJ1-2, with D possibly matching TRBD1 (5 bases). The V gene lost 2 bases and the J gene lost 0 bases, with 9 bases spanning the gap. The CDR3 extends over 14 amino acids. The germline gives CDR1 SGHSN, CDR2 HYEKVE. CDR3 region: CASSPQGSNSDYTF. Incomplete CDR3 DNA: TGTGCCAGCTCTCCCCAGGGTTCAAACTCCGACTACACC.

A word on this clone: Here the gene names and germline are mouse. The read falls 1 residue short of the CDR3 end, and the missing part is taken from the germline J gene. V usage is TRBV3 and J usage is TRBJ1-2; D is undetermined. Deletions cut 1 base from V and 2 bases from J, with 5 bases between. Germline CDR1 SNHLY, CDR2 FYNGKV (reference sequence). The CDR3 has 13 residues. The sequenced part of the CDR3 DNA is TGTGCCAGCAGCTTAGGACTTAACTCCGACTACACC. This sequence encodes CASSLGLNSDYT. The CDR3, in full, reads CASSLGLNSDYTF.

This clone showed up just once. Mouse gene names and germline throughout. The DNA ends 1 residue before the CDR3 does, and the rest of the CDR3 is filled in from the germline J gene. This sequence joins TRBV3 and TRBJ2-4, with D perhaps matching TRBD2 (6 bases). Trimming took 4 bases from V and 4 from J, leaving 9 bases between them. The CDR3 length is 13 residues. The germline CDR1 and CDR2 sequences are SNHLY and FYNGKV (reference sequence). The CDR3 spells CASSSSGENTLYF. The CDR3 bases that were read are TGTGCCAGCAGCTCATCTGGGGAAAACACCTTGTAC. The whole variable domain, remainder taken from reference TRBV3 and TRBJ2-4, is GPKVLQIPSHQIIDMGQMVTLNCDPVSNHLYFYWYKQILGQQMEFLVNFYNGKVMEKSKLFKDQFSVERPDGSYFTLKIQPTALEDSAVYFCASSSSGENTLYFGAGTRLSVL.

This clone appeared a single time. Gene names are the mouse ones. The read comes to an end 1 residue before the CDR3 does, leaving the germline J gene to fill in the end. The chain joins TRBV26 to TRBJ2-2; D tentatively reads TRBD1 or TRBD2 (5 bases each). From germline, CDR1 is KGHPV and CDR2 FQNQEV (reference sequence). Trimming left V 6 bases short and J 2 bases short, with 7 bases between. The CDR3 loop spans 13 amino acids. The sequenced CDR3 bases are TGTGCCAGCAGCCGGGACAACACCGGGCAGCTCTAC. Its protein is CASSRDNTGQLY. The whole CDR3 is CASSRDNTGQLYF.

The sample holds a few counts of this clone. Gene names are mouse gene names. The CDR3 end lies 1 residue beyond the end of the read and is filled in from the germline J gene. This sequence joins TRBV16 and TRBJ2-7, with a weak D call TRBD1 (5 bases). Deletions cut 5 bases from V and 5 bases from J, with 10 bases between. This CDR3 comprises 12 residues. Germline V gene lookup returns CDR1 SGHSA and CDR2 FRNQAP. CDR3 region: CASSPGRDEQYF. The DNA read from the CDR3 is TGTGCAAGCAGCCCAGGGAGGGATGAACAGTAC.

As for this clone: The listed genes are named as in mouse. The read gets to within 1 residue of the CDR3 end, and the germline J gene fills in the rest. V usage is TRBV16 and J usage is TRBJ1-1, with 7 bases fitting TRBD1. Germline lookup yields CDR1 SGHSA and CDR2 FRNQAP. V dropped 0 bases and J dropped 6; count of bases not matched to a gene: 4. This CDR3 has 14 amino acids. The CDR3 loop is CASSLEGGGAEVFF. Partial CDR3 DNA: TGTGCAAGCAGCTTAGAAGGAGGGGGCGCAGAAGTCTTC.

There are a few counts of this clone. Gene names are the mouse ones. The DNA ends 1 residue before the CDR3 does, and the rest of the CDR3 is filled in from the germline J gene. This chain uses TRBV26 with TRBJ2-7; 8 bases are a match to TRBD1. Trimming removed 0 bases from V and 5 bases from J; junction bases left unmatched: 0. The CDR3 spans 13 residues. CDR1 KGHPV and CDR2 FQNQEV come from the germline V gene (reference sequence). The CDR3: CASSLSDRDEQYF. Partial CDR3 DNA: TGTGCCAGCAGTCTGTCGGACAGGGATGAACAGTAC.

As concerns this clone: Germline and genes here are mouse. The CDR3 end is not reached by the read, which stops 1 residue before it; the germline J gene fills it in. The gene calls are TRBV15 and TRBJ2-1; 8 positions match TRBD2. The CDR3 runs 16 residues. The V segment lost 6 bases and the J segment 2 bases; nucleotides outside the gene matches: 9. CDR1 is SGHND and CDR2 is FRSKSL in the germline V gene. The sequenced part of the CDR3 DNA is TGTGCCAGCAGCCCCGGCTGGGGGGTCTACTATGCTGAGCAGTTC. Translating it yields CASSPGWGVYYAEQF. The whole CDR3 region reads CASSPGWGVYYAEQFF.

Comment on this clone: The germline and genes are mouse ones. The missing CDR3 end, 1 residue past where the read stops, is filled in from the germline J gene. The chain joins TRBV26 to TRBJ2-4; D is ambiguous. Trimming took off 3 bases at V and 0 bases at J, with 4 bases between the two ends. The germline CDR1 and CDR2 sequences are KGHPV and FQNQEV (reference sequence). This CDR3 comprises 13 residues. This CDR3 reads CASSLNSQNTLYF. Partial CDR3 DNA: TGTGCCAGCAGTCTCAACAGTCAAAACACCTTGTAC.

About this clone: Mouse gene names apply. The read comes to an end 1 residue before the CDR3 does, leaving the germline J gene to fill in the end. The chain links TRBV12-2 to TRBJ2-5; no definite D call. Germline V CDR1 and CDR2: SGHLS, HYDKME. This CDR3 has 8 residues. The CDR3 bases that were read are TGTCCCCAAGACACCCAGTAC. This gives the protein CPQDTQY. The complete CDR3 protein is CPQDTQYF.

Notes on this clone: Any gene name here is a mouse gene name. CDR3 residues: CASSLDGQGERLFF. CDR3 DNA (partial): TGTGCCAGCTCTCTCGATGGACAGGGGGAAAGATTATTT. V gene TRBV12-2 combines with J gene TRBJ1-4; 9 bases match TRBD1. Read coverage stops 1 residue before the CDR3 terminus; the germline J gene supplies the remainder. The CDR3 has 14 residues. Trimming at V came to 0 bases and at J to 8 bases, leaving 3 bases not matched to a gene. In germline, CDR1 is SGHLS, CDR2 HYDKME.

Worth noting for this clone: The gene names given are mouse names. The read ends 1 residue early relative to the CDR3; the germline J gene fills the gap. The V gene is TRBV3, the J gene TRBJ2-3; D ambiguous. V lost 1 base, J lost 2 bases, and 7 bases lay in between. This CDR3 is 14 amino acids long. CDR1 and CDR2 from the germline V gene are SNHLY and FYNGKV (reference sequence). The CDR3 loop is CASSLGGFAETLYF. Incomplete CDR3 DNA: TGTGCCAGCAGCTTAGGTGGGTTTGCAGAAACGCTGTAT. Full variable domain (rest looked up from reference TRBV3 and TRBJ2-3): GPKVLQIPSHQIIDMGQMVTLNCDPVSNHLYFYWYKQILGQQMEFLVNFYNGKVMEKSKLFKDQFSVERPDGSYFTLKIQPTALEDSAVYFCASSLGGFAETLYFGSGTRLTVL.

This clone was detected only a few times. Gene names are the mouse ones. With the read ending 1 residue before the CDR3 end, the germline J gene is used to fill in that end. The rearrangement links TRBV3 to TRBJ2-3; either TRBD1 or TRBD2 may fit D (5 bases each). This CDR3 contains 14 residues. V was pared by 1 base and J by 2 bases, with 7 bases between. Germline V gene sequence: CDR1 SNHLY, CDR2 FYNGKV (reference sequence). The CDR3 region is CASSLGGNAETLYF. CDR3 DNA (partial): TGTGCCAGCAGCTTAGGGGGGAATGCAGAAACGCTGTAT.

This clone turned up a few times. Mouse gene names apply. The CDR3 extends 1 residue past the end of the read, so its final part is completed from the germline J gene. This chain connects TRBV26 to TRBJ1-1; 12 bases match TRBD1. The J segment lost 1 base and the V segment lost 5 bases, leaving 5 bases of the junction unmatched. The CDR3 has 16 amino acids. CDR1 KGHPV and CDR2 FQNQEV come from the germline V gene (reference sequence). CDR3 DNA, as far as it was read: TGTGCCAGCAGTTGGGACAGGGGGCGCGCGAACACAGAAGTCTTC. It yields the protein CASSWDRGRANTEVF. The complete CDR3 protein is CASSWDRGRANTEVFF.

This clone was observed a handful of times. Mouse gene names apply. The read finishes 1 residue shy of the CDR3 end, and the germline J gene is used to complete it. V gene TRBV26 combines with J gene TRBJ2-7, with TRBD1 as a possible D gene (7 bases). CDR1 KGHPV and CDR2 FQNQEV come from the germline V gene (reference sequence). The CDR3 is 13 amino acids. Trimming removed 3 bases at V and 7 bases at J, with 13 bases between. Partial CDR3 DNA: TGTGCCAGCAGTCTTAGGGGGCGGAACGAACAGTAC. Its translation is CASSLRGRNEQY. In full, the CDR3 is CASSLRGRNEQYF. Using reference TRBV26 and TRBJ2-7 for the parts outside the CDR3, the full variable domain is NSKVIQTPRYLVKGQGQKAKMRCIPEKGHPVVFWYQQNKNNEFKFLINFQNQEVLQQIDMTEKRFSAECPSNSPCSLEIQSSEAGDSALYLCASSLRGRNEQYFGPGTRLTVL.

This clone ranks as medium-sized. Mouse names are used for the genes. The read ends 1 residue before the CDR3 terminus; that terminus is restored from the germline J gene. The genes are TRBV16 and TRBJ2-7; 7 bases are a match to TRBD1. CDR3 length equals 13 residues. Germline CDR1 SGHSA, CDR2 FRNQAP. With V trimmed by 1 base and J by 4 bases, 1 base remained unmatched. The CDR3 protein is CASSLAGQYEQYF. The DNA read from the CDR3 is TGTGCAAGCAGCTTAGCGGGACAGTATGAACAGTAC.

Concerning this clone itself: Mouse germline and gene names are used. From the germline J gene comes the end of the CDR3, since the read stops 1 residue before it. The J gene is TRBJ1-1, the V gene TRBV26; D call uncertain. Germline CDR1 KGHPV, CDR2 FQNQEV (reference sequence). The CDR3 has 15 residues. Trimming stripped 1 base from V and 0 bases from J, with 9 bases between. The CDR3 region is CASSLLAVANTEVFF. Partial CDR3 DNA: TGTGCCAGCAGTCTGTTGGCGGTCGCAAACACAGAAGTCTTC.

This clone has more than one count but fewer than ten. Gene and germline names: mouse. CDR3 sequence reads: CASSIWGLKNTLYF. The DNA read from the CDR3 is TGTGCCAGCAGTATATGGGGACTGAAAAACACCTTGTAC. The chain couples TRBV19 to TRBJ2-4; 7 bases align to TRBD2. Read sequence stops 1 residue before the CDR3 end, and the germline J gene provides the missing end. V shed 1 base, J shed 4 bases, and the junction held 3 bases outside the gene matches. The CDR3 covers 14 residues. CDR1 and CDR2 (germline): FNHDT, SITEND (reference sequence).

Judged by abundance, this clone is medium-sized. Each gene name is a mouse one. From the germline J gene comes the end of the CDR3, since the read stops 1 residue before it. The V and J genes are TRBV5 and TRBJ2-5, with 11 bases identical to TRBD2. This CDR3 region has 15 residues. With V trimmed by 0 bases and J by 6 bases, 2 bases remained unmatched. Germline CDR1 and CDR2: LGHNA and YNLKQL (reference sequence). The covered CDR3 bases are TGTGCCAGCAGCCAAGAGGGACTGGGGGTTGACACCCAGTAC. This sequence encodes CASSQEGLGVDTQY. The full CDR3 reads CASSQEGLGVDTQYF.

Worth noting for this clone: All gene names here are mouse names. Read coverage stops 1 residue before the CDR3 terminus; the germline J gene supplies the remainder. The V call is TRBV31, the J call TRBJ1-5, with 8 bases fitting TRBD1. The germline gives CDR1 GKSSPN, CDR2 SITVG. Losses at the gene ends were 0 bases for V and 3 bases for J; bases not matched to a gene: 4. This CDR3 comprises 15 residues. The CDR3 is CAWSLTGQGNQAPLF. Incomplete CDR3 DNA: TGTGCCTGGAGTCTAACTGGACAGGGCAACCAGGCTCCGCTT.

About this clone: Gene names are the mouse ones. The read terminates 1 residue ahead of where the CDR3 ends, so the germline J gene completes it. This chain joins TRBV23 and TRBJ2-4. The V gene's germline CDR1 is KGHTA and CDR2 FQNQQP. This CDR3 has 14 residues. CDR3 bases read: TGCTCCAGCAGTCCTTCGGGGGATCAAAACACCTTGTAC. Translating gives CSSSPSGDQNTLY. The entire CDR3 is CSSSPSGDQNTLYF. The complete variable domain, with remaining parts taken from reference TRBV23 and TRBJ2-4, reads DAAVTQKPRYLIKMKGQEAEMKCIPEKGHTAVFWYQQKQSKELKFLIYFQNQQPLDQIDMVKERFSAVCPSSSLCSLGIRTCEAEDSALYLCSSSPSGDQNTLYFGAGTRLSVL.

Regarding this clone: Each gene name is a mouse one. CDR3 bases read: TGTGCCAGCAGATCGACAGGGACCAACGAAAGATTATTT. The encoded protein is CASRSTGTNERLF. Given in full, the CDR3 is CASRSTGTNERLFF. The chain couples TRBV26 to TRBJ1-4; 7 bases fit TRBD1. The read stops 1 residue short of the end of the CDR3; the missing end is completed from the germline J gene. This CDR3 spans 14 amino acids. Germline loops: CDR1 KGHPV, CDR2 FQNQEV (reference sequence). J gave up 3 bases and V 6 bases, and 4 bases lay outside the gene matches.

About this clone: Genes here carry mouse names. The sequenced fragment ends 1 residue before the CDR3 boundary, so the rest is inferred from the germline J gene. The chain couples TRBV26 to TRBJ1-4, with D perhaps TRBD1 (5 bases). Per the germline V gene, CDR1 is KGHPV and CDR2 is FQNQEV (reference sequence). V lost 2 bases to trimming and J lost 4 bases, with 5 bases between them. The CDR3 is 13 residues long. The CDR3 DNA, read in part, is TGTGCCAGCAGTCTGGACAGCAACGAAAGATTATTT. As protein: CASSLDSNERLF. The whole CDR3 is CASSLDSNERLFF.

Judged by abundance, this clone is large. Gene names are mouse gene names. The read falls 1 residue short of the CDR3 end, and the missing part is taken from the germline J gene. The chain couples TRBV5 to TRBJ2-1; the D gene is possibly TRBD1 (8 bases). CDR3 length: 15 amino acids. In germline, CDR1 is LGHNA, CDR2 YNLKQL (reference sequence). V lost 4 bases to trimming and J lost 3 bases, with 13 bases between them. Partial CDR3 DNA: TGTGCCAGCAGCCCCACAGGGGGGGTCTATGCTGAGCAGTTC. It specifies CASSPTGGVYAEQF. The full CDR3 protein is CASSPTGGVYAEQFF.

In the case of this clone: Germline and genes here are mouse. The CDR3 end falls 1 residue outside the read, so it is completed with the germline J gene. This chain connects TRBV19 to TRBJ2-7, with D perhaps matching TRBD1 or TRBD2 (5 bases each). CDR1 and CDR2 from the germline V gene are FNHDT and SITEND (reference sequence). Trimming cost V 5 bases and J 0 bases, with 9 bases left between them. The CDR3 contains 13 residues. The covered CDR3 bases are TGTGCCAGCAGGGACGGGGGCTCCTATGAACAGTAC. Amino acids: CASRDGGSYEQY. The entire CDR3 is CASRDGGSYEQYF.